These 21 T cell receptor beta chains came from one sample sequenced in a study of beta chain features in type 1 diabetes. These receptors are not linked to any known antigen. Study-level findings and limits: Significant though moderate, a shortening of TCRB CDR3s appeared in all four CD4+ subsets of Type 1 diabetes patients.

The investigators reverse transcribed all of the isolated RNA, so they sequenced expressed TCRB transcripts. Sequencing was performed with immunoSEQ multiplex PCR; in TCRdb, only in-frame clones are kept and a portion is missing. The data show 640,000 or so clones, about an eighth seen once. Input material: naive CD4+ T cells from blood. Every receptor here comes from a man between 18 and 29 years old with type 1 diabetes.

The chain employs TRBV7-2 and TRBJ2-1; 7 bases align to TRBD1. V dropped 3 bases and J dropped 4; count of bases not matched to a gene: 6. Germline CDR1 SGHTA, CDR2 FQGNSA. This CDR3 has 15 residues. Here the CDR3 DNA reads TGTGCCAGCAGCTTCACAGGGGACCGTTACAATGAGCAGTTCTTC. Its protein is CASSFTGDRYNEQFF. Full variable domain (remainder filled in from reference TRBV7-2 and TRBJ2-1): GAGVSQSPSNKVTEKGKDVELRCDPISGHTALYWYRQSLGQGLEFLIYFQGNSAPDKSGLPSDRFSAERTGGSVSTLTIQRTQQEDSAVYLCASSFTGDRYNEQFFGPGTRLTVL.

This clone was counted between two and nine times. This chain links TRBV18 with TRBJ1-2; 7 bases match TRBD1. V shed 3 bases, J shed 8 bases, and the junction held 12 bases outside the gene matches. The germline CDR1 and CDR2 sequences are KGHSH and LQKENI. The CDR3 loop spans 15 amino acids. CDR3 sequence reads: CASSPSTGTKEGYTF. In DNA, the CDR3 is TGTGCCAGCTCACCTTCGACAGGGACCAAGGAGGGCTACACCTTC.

The chain employs TRBV15 and TRBJ2-3; D is ambiguous. The CDR3 has 14 residues. Trimming left V 6 bases short and J 0 bases short, with 10 bases between. Germline values: CDR1 LNHNV, CDR2 YYDKDF (reference sequence). CDR3 region: CATRNPPSTDTQYF. Here the CDR3 DNA reads TGTGCCACCAGGAATCCCCCTAGCACAGATACGCAGTATTTT.

The gene calls are TRBV28 and TRBJ2-3, with D unclear. CDR3 length: 13 amino acids. The ends were cut back, 6 bases at V and 6 bases at J, with 13 bases in the middle. Germline loops: CDR1 MDHEN, CDR2 SYDVKM. Here the CDR3 DNA reads TGTGCCAGCAGGGGGTCCAGACGGGATACGCAGTATTTT. It codes for CASRGSRRDTQYF.

There are a few counts of this clone. This chain joins TRBV7-9 and TRBJ2-5, with 9 bases aligning to TRBD2. The J segment lost 6 bases and the V segment lost 3 bases, leaving 17 bases of the junction unmatched. CDR3 length: 18 residues. Germline lookup yields CDR1 SEHNR and CDR2 FQNEAQ (reference sequence). Here the CDR3 reads CASSLGPWRREGRKTQYF. The CDR3 coding sequence is TGTGCCAGCAGCTTGGGTCCTTGGCGGCGGGAGGGGAGAAAGACCCAGTACTTC.

This clone has more than one count but fewer than ten. CDR3 coding DNA: TGTGCCAGCAGTTACCGGAGTTGGGAGACCCAGTACTTC. This sequence encodes CASSYRSWETQYF. V usage is TRBV6-5 and J usage is TRBJ2-5; D gene ambiguous. From germline, CDR1 is MNHEY and CDR2 SVGAGI. There are 13 residues in the CDR3. Trimming removed 2 bases from V and 5 bases from J, with 9 bases in between.

The chain uses TRBV2 and TRBJ1-1, with a weak D call TRBD1 (5 bases). There are 14 residues in the CDR3. V dropped 6 bases and J dropped 1 base, with 12 bases sitting between them. Germline CDR1 SNHLY, CDR2 FYNNEI. This CDR3 reads CASREGLSNTEAFF. The CDR3 nucleotides are TGTGCCAGCAGGGAGGGACTGTCGAACACTGAAGCTTTCTTT.

The genes are TRBV30 and TRBJ1-2, with a tentative D call TRBD1 (6 bases). The V gene lost 5 bases and the J gene lost 8 bases, with 6 bases spanning the gap. CDR3 length equals 9 residues. In germline, CDR1 is GTSNPN, CDR2 SVGIG (reference sequence). CDR3 region: CAWGTGYTF. In DNA form, the CDR3 reads TGTGCCTGGGGGACAGGCTACACCTTC. Together with reference TRBV30 and TRBJ1-2, the CDR3 gives the full variable domain: SQTIHQWPATLVQPVGSPLSLECTVEGTSNPNLYWYRQAAGRGLQLLFYSVGIGQISSEVPQNLSASRPQDRQFILSSKKLLLSDSGFYLCAWGTGYTFGSGTRLTVV.

The chain is built from TRBV11-2 and TRBJ2-2; no clear D. Germline CDR1 reads SGHAT; CDR2 reads FQNNGV. The CDR3 consists of 14 residues. The V end was cut by 4 bases, the J end by 0 bases, with 6 bases between. The CDR3 coding sequence is TGTGCCAGCAGCTGGGGTACGAACACCGGGGAGCTGTTTTTT. Translating gives CASSWGTNTGELFF. The full variable domain, its missing parts supplied by reference TRBV11-2 and TRBJ2-2, is EAGVAQSPRYKIIEKRQSVAFWCNPISGHATLYWYQQILGQGPKLLIQFQNNGVVDDSQLPKDRFSAERLKGVDSTLKIQPAKLEDSAVYLCASSWGTNTGELFFGEGSRLTVL.

Turning to this clone: Other DNA sequences in this sample translate to the same CDR3. The rearrangement links TRBV5-1 to TRBJ2-5, with D perhaps assigned TRBD1 or TRBD2 (5 bases each). This CDR3 contains 14 residues. Per the germline V gene, CDR1 is SGHRS and CDR2 is YFSETQ. V lost 0 bases and J 4 bases, leaving 10 bases between the germline ends. The CDR3 nucleotides are TGCGCCAGCAGCTTGGTGGGGGATTCAGAGACCCAGTACTTC. Residues: CASSLVGDSETQYF.

This clone was seen a handful of times. Other DNA sequences of this sample code for an identical CDR3. The chain employs TRBV7-2 and TRBJ1-2; no definite D call. The ends were cut back, 0 bases at V and 2 bases at J, with 4 bases in the middle. Germline V CDR1 and CDR2: SGHTA, FQGNSA. CDR3 length equals 13 residues. CDR3 protein: CASSLAGNYGYTF. The CDR3 bases are TGTGCCAGCAGCTTAGCGGGGAACTATGGCTACACCTTC. The full variable domain, its missing parts supplied by reference TRBV7-2 and TRBJ1-2, is GAGVSQSPSNKVTEKGKDVELRCDPISGHTALYWYRQSLGQGLEFLIYFQGNSAPDKSGLPSDRFSAERTGGSVSTLTIQRTQQEDSAVYLCASSLAGNYGYTFGSGTRLTVV.

Remarks on this clone: Within the sample, other DNA sequences also encode this same CDR3. V and J are TRBV30 and TRBJ1-5; possible D gene TRBD1, 5 bases. CDR1 is GTSNPN, CDR2 SVGIG, per germline (reference sequence). V was pared by 5 bases and J by 1 base, with 9 bases between. The CDR3 is 13 residues long. The CDR3 DNA reads as TGTGCCTGGGCGGGACTCAGCAATCAGCCCCAGCATTTT. It encodes CAWAGLSNQPQHF.

This clone was seen a few times. V is TRBV6-4 and J is TRBJ2-2; the D is unclear. This CDR3 is built from 16 residues. V lost 0 bases and J 4 bases, leaving 12 bases between the germline ends. CDR1 and CDR2 from the germline V gene are MRHNA and SNTAGT. The CDR3 region is CASSDSYSRFTGELFF. CDR3 bases: TGTGCCAGCAGTGACTCTTACAGTAGATTCACCGGGGAGCTGTTTTTT.

This clone came up a few times. The chain links TRBV28 to TRBJ2-7, with 8 bases lining up with TRBD2. CDR3 length equals 14 residues. Looked up from germline, CDR1 is MDHEN and CDR2 is SYDVKM. The V and J ends lost 5 bases and 5 bases, in that order; junction bases with no gene match: 8. CDR3 residues: CASSPGTSPNEQYF. CDR3 in DNA: TGTGCCAGCAGTCCGGGGACTAGTCCGAACGAGCAGTACTTC.

This clone appeared a few times. This rearrangement joins TRBV30 to TRBJ1-5; D ambiguous. Germline V gene sequence: CDR1 GTSNPN, CDR2 SVGIG (reference sequence). The CDR3 is made up of 14 amino acids. With 2 bases removed from V and 3 bases from J, the gap between germline ends came to 11 bases. CDR3 protein: CAWSTRLLNQPQHF. CDR3 coding DNA: TGTGCCTGGAGTACCAGACTTCTCAATCAGCCCCAGCATTTT.

The chain recombines TRBV5-4 with TRBJ2-3; D is perhaps TRBD1 (6 bases). Germline V gives CDR1 SGHNT, CDR2 YYREEE (reference sequence). Trimming shortened V by 6 bases and J by 2 bases, and 16 bases separated the two germline ends. The CDR3 has 15 amino acids. CDR3 sequence (DNA): TGTGCCAGCACCAGGGGCGGTGGGGTCACAGATACGCAGTATTTT. Its protein product is CASTRGGGVTDTQYF.

The chain combines TRBV25-1 with TRBJ2-3; D possibly corresponds to TRBD2 (5 bases). Trimming removed 2 bases from V and 5 bases from J, with 17 bases in between. This CDR3 is 16 amino acids long. From germline, CDR1 is MGHDK and CDR2 SYGVNS. The CDR3 reads CASSEMRGRSGDTQYF. DNA of the CDR3: TGTGCCAGCAGTGAAATGAGAGGGCGGTCGGGAGATACGCAGTATTTT.

This clone was picked up a small number of times. The gene calls are TRBV25-1 and TRBJ1-1, with 8 positions matching TRBD1. Germline V gene data show CDR1 as MGHDK and CDR2 as SYGVNS. The CDR3 runs to 15 residues. Losses at the gene ends were 3 bases for V and 4 bases for J; bases not matched to a gene: 7. The CDR3 reads CASSEDKTGGTEAFF. The CDR3 region has the DNA TGTGCCAGCAGTGAGGATAAAACAGGGGGCACTGAAGCTTTCTTT.

As concerns this clone: Other DNA sequences from this sample encode an identical CDR3 as well. This chain uses TRBV7-2 with TRBJ2-3; D call uncertain. Looked up from germline, CDR1 is SGHTA and CDR2 is FQGNSA. Trimming shortened V by 3 bases and J by 1 base, and 5 bases separated the two germline ends. The CDR3 runs to 13 residues. The CDR3 nucleotides are TGTGCCAGCAGCTTCCGGGGCACAGATACGCAGTATTTT. This translates into CASSFRGTDTQYF. Drawing the rest from reference TRBV7-2 and TRBJ2-3, the complete variable domain is GAGVSQSPSNKVTEKGKDVELRCDPISGHTALYWYRQSLGQGLEFLIYFQGNSAPDKSGLPSDRFSAERTGGSVSTLTIQRTQQEDSAVYLCASSFRGTDTQYFGPGTRLTVL.

V is TRBV30 and J is TRBJ1-6; D is uncertain. Germline V gene sequence: CDR1 GTSNPN, CDR2 SVGIG (reference sequence). Trimming stripped 7 bases from V and 9 bases from J, with 25 bases between. CDR3 size: 16 residues. CDR3 DNA sequence: TGTGCCTCCAACCCAGCGGGCTCGATAGCAGTTTCACCCCTCCACTTT. Amino acids: CASNPAGSIAVSPLHF.

The chain is built from TRBV30 and TRBJ2-5, with D tentatively TRBD2 (6 bases). The CDR3 runs to 13 residues. V lost 0 bases and J lost 7, with 12 bases in between. CDR1 is GTSNPN, CDR2 SVGIG, per germline (reference sequence). This CDR3 is CAWSVGGTWTQYF. CDR3 in DNA: TGTGCCTGGAGTGTCGGGGGTACCTGGACCCAGTACTTC.